This T cell receptor beta chain was identified during a study of regulatory T cells in long-lasting Graves disease. Points from the study as a whole: Samples came from peripheral blood alone, without thyroid tissue.

Trimming at V came to 3 bases and at J to 7 bases, leaving 8 bases not matched to a gene. The CDR3 has 16 residues. Time point: newly diagnosed GD, antithyroid drugs for less than 3 months. PBMC-derived RNA was used for the TCR library. Ten or more counts support this clonotype. The antigen is not known. TCR beta libraries were built with iRepertoire HTBI primers and Arm-PCR of CDR3 regions. Using its own MiXCR run on the multiplex PCR reads, TCRdb lists one record per CDR3 protein. The data show about 620,000 distinct CDR3 sequences, with approximately 15% seen just once and 18% held by the top ten. These data also featured in a second study, about T cells in Graves' hyperthyroidism and ophthalmopathy.

The TCR sequence derives from a woman aged 30 to 39 with Graves disease. Sequencing was performed on peripheral blood mononuclear cells (PBMCs), taken at new diagnosis, from a patient treated with antithyroid drugs. The chain joins TRBV12-3 or TRBV12-4 to TRBJ2-1, with TRBD2 identical over 11 bases. The CDR3 bases are TGTGCCAGCAGTTTCGGGGGCACTAGCGGGAGAAATGAGCAGTTCTTC. Protein product: CASSFGGTSGRNEQFF.